Sequencing of this T cell receptor beta chain was carried out in a study of CD8 T cells in ankylosing spondylitis. Study-level findings and limits: Disease-linked clones reportedly showed significant enrichment in matched ankylosing spondylitis synovial fluid. Earlier work had already found some motif variants in reactive arthritis synovial fluid and blood.

Via MiXCR, TCRdb re-called the 5' RACE reads, giving one row per CDR3 protein. The data contain about 360,000 distinct CDR3 sequences, 20% of them singletons. This clonotype turned up a few times. Its specificity is not known. With 1 base clipped from V and 4 bases from J, the junction kept 2 bases outside the gene matches. CDR3 length: 14 amino acids. Germline CDR1 reads SQVTM; CDR2 reads ANQGSEA. This chain joins TRBV29-1 and TRBJ2-3, with 10 bases identical to TRBD1. The TCR sequence derives from a male donor with ankylosing spondylitis or in good health (not recorded which). Material: blood, either unsorted or a sorted T cell fraction (not recorded which). The CDR3 coding sequence is TGCAGCGTTGAAGGGGGGACAGGGGCAGATACGCAGTATTTT. It translates to CSVEGGTGADTQYF.